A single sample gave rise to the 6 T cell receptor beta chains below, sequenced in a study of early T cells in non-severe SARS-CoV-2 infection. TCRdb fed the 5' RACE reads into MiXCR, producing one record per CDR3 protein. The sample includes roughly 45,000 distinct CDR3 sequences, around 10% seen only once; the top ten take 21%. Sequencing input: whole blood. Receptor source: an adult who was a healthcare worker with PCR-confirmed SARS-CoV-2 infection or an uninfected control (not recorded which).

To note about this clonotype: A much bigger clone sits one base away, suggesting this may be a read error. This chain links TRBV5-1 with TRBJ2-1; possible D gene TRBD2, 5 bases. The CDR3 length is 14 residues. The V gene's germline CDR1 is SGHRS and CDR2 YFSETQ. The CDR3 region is CARSLGSSYNEQFF. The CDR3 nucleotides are TGCGCCAGGAGCTTGGGGAGCTCCTACAATGAGCAGTTCTTC. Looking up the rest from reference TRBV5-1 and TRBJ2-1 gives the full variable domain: KAGVTQTPRYLIKTRGQQVTLSCSPISGHRSVSWYQQTPGQGLQFLFEYFSETQRNKGNFPGRFSGRQFSNSRSEMNVSTLELGDSALYLCARSLGSSYNEQFFGPGTRLTVL.

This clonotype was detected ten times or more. The CDR3 sequence: CASSESTYTQYF. The CDR3 nucleotides are TGTGCCAGCAGTGAAAGCACTTATACGCAGTATTTT. The chain employs TRBV6-1 and TRBJ2-3; D is unclear. This CDR3 comprises 12 residues. The V end was cut by 2 bases, the J end by 7 bases, with 7 bases between. Germline CDR1 is MNHNS and CDR2 is SASEGT.

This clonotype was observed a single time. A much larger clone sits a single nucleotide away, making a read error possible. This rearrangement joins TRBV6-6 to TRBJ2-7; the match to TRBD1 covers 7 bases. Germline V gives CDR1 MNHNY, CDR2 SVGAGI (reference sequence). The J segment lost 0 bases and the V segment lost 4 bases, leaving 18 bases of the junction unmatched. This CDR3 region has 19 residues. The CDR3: CASSFPSQGPSSGSYEQYF. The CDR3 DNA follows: TGTGCCAGCAGTTTCCCCTCACAGGGGCCCAGCTCAGGCTCCTACGAGCAGTACTTC.

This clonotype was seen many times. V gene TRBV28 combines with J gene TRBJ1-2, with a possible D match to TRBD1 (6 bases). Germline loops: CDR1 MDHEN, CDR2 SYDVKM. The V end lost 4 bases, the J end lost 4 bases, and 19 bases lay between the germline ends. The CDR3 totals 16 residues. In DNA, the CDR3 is TGTGCCAGCAGTTCCCTGGGGGGCGAGGGGTTCTATGGCTACACCTTC. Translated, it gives CASSSLGGEGFYGYTF.

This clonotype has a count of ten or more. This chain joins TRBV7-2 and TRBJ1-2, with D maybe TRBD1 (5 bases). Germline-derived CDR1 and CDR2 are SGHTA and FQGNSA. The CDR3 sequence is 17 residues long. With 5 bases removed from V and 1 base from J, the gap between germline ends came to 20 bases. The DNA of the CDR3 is TGTGCCAGCAGCCGAGGGGCTCGGGGCCCCCTTAACTATGGCTACACCTTC. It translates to CASSRGARGPLNYGYTF. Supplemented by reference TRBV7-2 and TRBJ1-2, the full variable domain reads GAGVSQSPSNKVTEKGKDVELRCDPISGHTALYWYRQSLGQGLEFLIYFQGNSAPDKSGLPSDRFSAERTGGSVSTLTIQRTQQEDSAVYLCASSRGARGPLNYGYTFGSGTRLTVV.

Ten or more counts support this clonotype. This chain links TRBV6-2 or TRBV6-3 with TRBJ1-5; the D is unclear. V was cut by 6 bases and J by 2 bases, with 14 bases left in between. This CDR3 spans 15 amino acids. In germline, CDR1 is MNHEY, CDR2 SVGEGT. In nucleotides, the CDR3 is TGTGCCAGCAGCGACGTGAGAATGGGCAATCAGCCCCAGCATTTT. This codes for CASSDVRMGNQPQHF.